Shown below are 27 T cell receptor beta chains from a single sample sequenced in a study of blood T cell repertoires in COVID-19. This table comes from immunoSEQ multiplex PCR, and its TCRdb copy is limited to in-frame clones, with some not included. In the table there are under 250,000 clones, over 70% of which are singletons. The sequencing input was peripheral blood. These receptors were taken from a man between 35 and 55 years old with active or convalescent COVID-19.

This sequence joins TRBV10-3 and TRBJ2-7; 11 nucleotides agree with TRBD2. CDR3 length: 16 amino acids. The germline V gene encodes CDR1 ENHRY and CDR2 SYGVKD. Trimming removed 11 bases from V and 5 bases from J; junction bases left unmatched: 17. CDR3 sequence (DNA): TGTGCCTCGAAAGGAGAAACTAGCGGGAGAAACGACGAGCAGTACTTC. This translates into CASKGETSGRNDEQYF.

The chain combines TRBV4-3 with TRBJ1-1, with 8 nucleotides matching TRBD1. Germline V lookup: CDR1 LGHNA, CDR2 YSLEER. The CDR3 spans 15 residues. Trimming cost V 5 bases and J 5 bases; bases outside gene matches: 10. The CDR3 region is CASSGIGQGTTEAFF. The CDR3 coding sequence is TGCGCCAGCAGCGGGATCGGACAGGGTACGACTGAAGCTTTCTTT.

The gene calls are TRBV24-1 and TRBJ1-6; 8 nucleotides line up with TRBD1. With 0 bases clipped from V and 1 base from J, the junction kept 7 bases outside the gene matches. The CDR3 runs to 19 residues. From germline, CDR1 is KGHDR and CDR2 SFDVKD. The chain's CDR3 is CATSDLRQGPGSYNSPLHF. CDR3 in DNA: TGTGCCACCAGTGATTTGAGACAGGGGCCTGGTTCCTATAATTCACCCCTCCACTTT.

V is TRBV4-1 and J is TRBJ1-5; tentative D call: TRBD1 (5 bases). The CDR3 totals 14 residues. V dropped 5 bases and J dropped 7 bases, with 15 bases sitting between them. Germline V gene lookup returns CDR1 MGHRA and CDR2 YSYEKL. CDR3 DNA sequence: TGCGCCAGCAGCAACCTCCAGGGCTACCAGCCCCAGCATTTT. This codes for CASSNLQGYQPQHF.

This chain connects TRBV4-3 to TRBJ1-5; D is undetermined. Germline values: CDR1 LGHNA, CDR2 YSLEER. The CDR3 runs 13 residues. The V gene lost 0 bases and the J gene lost 7 bases, with 7 bases spanning the gap. CDR3 DNA: TGCGCCAGCAGCCAAGATTCGCGGCAGCCCCAGCATTTT. Its translation is CASSQDSRQPQHF.

By frequency in the sample, this clone is medium-sized. The V gene is TRBV7-2, the J gene TRBJ1-2; D remains unclear. The CDR3 is 12 amino acids. Trimming took 1 base from V and 7 from J, leaving 7 bases between them. Germline V gene lookup returns CDR1 SGHTA and CDR2 FQGNSA. The DNA for the CDR3 is TGTGCCAGCAGCTTAGGAGGTCGTGGCTACACCTTC. Protein: CASSLGGRGYTF.

V and J are TRBV28 and TRBJ1-2, with a possible D match to TRBD1 (5 bases). Trimming took 4 bases from V and 5 from J, leaving 14 bases between them. The CDR3 length is 14 residues. Germline V gene data show CDR1 as MDHEN and CDR2 as SYDVKM. CDR3 residues: CASSSSQGKYGYTF. The DNA for the CDR3 is TGTGCCAGCAGTTCCTCCCAGGGAAAATATGGCTACACCTTC.

The V call is TRBV29-1, the J call TRBJ2-7; D is uncertain. The CDR3 has 14 residues. The V and J ends lost 4 bases and 2 bases respectively, with 15 bases between them. Per germline, CDR1 SQVTM and CDR2 ANQGSEA. CDR3 sequence (DNA): TGCAGCGTTGCGCCGGCAGGCAAAACCTACGAGCAGTACTTC. It codes for CSVAPAGKTYEQYF.

This rearrangement joins TRBV9 to TRBJ2-2, with D maybe TRBD2 (6 bases). The V gene lost 2 bases and the J gene lost 3 bases, with 8 bases spanning the gap. Germline V gene lookup returns CDR1 SGDLS and CDR2 YYNGEE. The CDR3 spans 14 residues. The CDR3 DNA reads TGTGCCAGCAGCGTGTGGGAGGACACCGGGGAGCTGTTTTTT. Translated: CASSVWEDTGELFF.

The V gene is TRBV27, the J gene TRBJ1-5; D ambiguous. The CDR3 totals 14 residues. Per the germline V gene, CDR1 is MNHEY and CDR2 is SMNVEV (reference sequence). Trimming cost V 0 bases and J 4 bases, with 7 bases left between them. The CDR3, as DNA: TGTGCCAGCAGTTTATCCCACGGGAATCAGCCCCAGCATTTT. Protein: CASSLSHGNQPQHF.

The chain recombines TRBV6-4 with TRBJ1-1; 8 bases map to TRBD1. Germline-derived CDR1 and CDR2 are MRHNA and SNTAGT. The V segment lost 6 bases and the J segment 3 bases; nucleotides outside the gene matches: 9. This CDR3 has 15 amino acids. CDR3 sequence (DNA): TGTGCCAGCAGCCCCGGGACAGGAGCAGACACTGAAGCTTTCTTT. Translating gives CASSPGTGADTEAFF.

This chain connects TRBV5-1 to TRBJ2-7; 7 nucleotides match TRBD1. Trimming removed 3 bases from V and 0 bases from J; junction bases left unmatched: 6. This CDR3 has 15 amino acids. Germline lookup yields CDR1 SGHRS and CDR2 YFSETQ. The CDR3 spells CASSSQGPFSYEQYF. The DNA of the CDR3 is TGCGCCAGCAGCTCACAGGGGCCCTTCTCCTACGAGCAGTACTTC. Full variable domain (missing parts from reference TRBV5-1 and TRBJ2-7): KAGVTQTPRYLIKTRGQQVTLSCSPISGHRSVSWYQQTPGQGLQFLFEYFSETQRNKGNFPGRFSGRQFSNSRSEMNVSTLELGDSALYLCASSSQGPFSYEQYFGPGTRLTVT.

Here the CDR3 reads CAISEVRGTEAFF. DNA of the CDR3: TGTGCCATCAGTGAGGTTAGGGGGACTGAAGCTTTCTTT. The rearrangement links TRBV10-3 to TRBJ1-1; possible D gene TRBD1, 6 bases. V was trimmed by 2 bases and J by 5 bases, leaving 9 bases between them. CDR3 length equals 13 residues. The germline CDR1 and CDR2 sequences are ENHRY and SYGVKD.

Regarding this clone: Other DNA variants within this sample encode the same CDR3. J is TRBJ2-7 and V is TRBV18; 8 bases line up with TRBD1. V trimming: 3 bases; J trimming: 2 bases; junction bases outside the gene matches: 6. The CDR3 totals 15 residues. The germline V gene encodes CDR1 KGHSH and CDR2 LQKENI. The CDR3: CASSPSGQGAYEQYF. In DNA form, the CDR3 reads TGTGCCAGCTCACCTTCAGGACAGGGCGCCTACGAGCAGTACTTC. Combining the CDR3 with reference TRBV18 and TRBJ2-7 gives the whole variable domain NAGVMQNPRHLVRRRGQEARLRCSPMKGHSHVYWYRQLPEEGLKFMVYLQKENIIDESGMPKERFSAEFPKEGPSILRIQQVVRGDSAAYFCASSPSGQGAYEQYFGPGTRLTVT.

This chain connects TRBV7-2 to TRBJ1-2; 9 bases agree with TRBD1. The CDR3 extends over 14 amino acids. The trim removed 5 bases at V and 4 bases at J, leaving 5 bases unmatched. In germline, CDR1 is SGHTA, CDR2 FQGNSA. The CDR3 nucleotides are TGTGCCAGCAGCCAGGGACAGGGTGGCTATGGCTACACCTTC. Translating gives CASSQGQGGYGYTF. Looking up the rest from reference TRBV7-2 and TRBJ1-2 gives the full variable domain: GAGVSQSPSNKVTEKGKDVELRCDPISGHTALYWYRQSLGQGLEFLIYFQGNSAPDKSGLPSDRFSAERTGGSVSTLTIQRTQQEDSAVYLCASSQGQGGYGYTFGSGTRLTVV.

The V and J genes are TRBV14 and TRBJ1-4; the D gene is possibly TRBD1 (6 bases). CDR1 and CDR2 (germline): SGHDN, FVKESK. The V gene lost 4 bases and the J gene lost 2 bases, with 14 bases spanning the gap. CDR3 size: 16 residues. The CDR3 loop reads CASSRLGGGTNEKLFF. CDR3 DNA: TGTGCCAGCAGCCGACTAGGGGGAGGGACTAATGAAAAACTGTTTTTT. Full variable domain (rest looked up from reference TRBV14 and TRBJ1-4): EAGVTQFPSHSVIEKGQTVTLRCDPISGHDNLYWYRRVMGKEIKFLLHFVKESKQDESGMPNNRFLAERTGGTYSTLKVQPAELEDSGVYFCASSRLGGGTNEKLFFGSGTQLSVL.

The chain combines TRBV18 with TRBJ2-2; 9 nucleotides match TRBD1. V shed 7 bases, J shed 1 base, and the junction held 4 bases outside the gene matches. Germline CDR1 reads KGHSH; CDR2 reads LQKENI. The CDR3 extends over 15 amino acids. This chain's CDR3 is CASCPGQGNTGELFF. DNA of the CDR3: TGTGCCAGCTGCCCGGGACAGGGGAACACCGGGGAGCTGTTTTTT.

The rearrangement uses TRBV6-4 and TRBJ1-2; maybe TRBD1 (6 bases). The length of the CDR3 is 14 residues. In germline, CDR1 is MRHNA, CDR2 SNTAGT. The V end was cut by 6 bases, the J end by 4 bases, with 15 bases between. The CDR3 loop is CASRPGVGSYGYTF. In DNA form, the CDR3 reads TGTGCCAGCAGGCCAGGGGTCGGCTCCTATGGCTACACCTTC.

The chain joins TRBV30 to TRBJ1-6; D is possibly TRBD1 (6 bases). From germline, CDR1 is GTSNPN and CDR2 SVGIG (reference sequence). The CDR3 consists of 13 residues. The V and J ends lost 1 base and 8 bases respectively, with 9 bases between them. CDR3 residues: CAWSGGGDSPLHF. Written as DNA, the CDR3 is TGTGCCTGGAGTGGAGGGGGTGATTCACCCCTCCACTTT. The variable domain in full, completed from reference TRBV30 and TRBJ1-6, reads SQTIHQWPATLVQPVGSPLSLECTVEGTSNPNLYWYRQAAGRGLQLLFYSVGIGQISSEVPQNLSASRPQDRQFILSSKKLLLSDSGFYLCAWSGGGDSPLHFGNGTRLTVT.

The rearrangement links TRBV7-2 to TRBJ1-2; weak D call: TRBD1 (6 bases). The V gene lost 6 bases and the J gene lost 2 bases, with 13 bases spanning the gap. The CDR3 is 14 residues long. Germline lookup yields CDR1 SGHTA and CDR2 FQGNSA. The CDR3 is CASRKGGSNYGYTF. CDR3 in DNA: TGTGCCAGCAGGAAGGGGGGGTCGAACTATGGCTACACCTTC.

The CDR3 nucleotides are TGCAGTACTGACAGGCTCTATGGCTACACCTTC. Translating it yields CSTDRLYGYTF. The chain links TRBV20-1 to TRBJ1-2, with a weak D call TRBD1 (6 bases). Per the germline V gene, CDR1 is DFQATT and CDR2 is SNEGSKA (reference sequence). Between the trimmed V and J ends, which lost 8 bases and 4 bases, there was a span of 11 bases. The CDR3 runs 11 residues.

This clone turned up a few times. At one boundary the junction diverges from the germline segment, which might be a read error. V usage is TRBV5-1 and J usage is TRBJ2-7; 10 bases map to TRBD1. The germline V gene encodes CDR1 SGHRS and CDR2 YFSETQ. There are 15 residues in the CDR3. CDR3 DNA: TGCGCCAGCAGCGCGAAACCGGGACAGGGGAGTTTCGGCGCCTTC. Encoded protein: CASSAKPGQGSFGAF.

The chain joins TRBV7-2 to TRBJ2-3; 8 nucleotides match TRBD2. CDR1 and CDR2 from the germline V gene are SGHTA and FQGNSA. With 0 bases clipped from V and 1 base from J, the junction kept 6 bases outside the gene matches. The CDR3 extends over 17 amino acids. CDR3 protein: CASSLAVGRGGTDTQYF. The CDR3 DNA sequence: TGTGCCAGCAGCTTAGCGGTCGGGAGGGGAGGCACAGATACGCAGTATTTT.

The chain has TRBV9 and TRBJ2-1; TRBD2 aligns across 10 bases. The CDR3 has 14 amino acids. With 4 bases clipped from V and 6 bases from J, the junction kept 4 bases outside the gene matches. Germline loops: CDR1 SGDLS, CDR2 YYNGEE. The CDR3 region is CASSIGLAVNEQFF. CDR3 coding DNA: TGTGCCAGCAGCATCGGACTAGCGGTCAATGAGCAGTTCTTC.

The gene calls are TRBV6-5 and TRBJ2-3, with a tentative D call TRBD2 (7 bases). CDR1 is MNHEY and CDR2 is SVGAGI in the germline V gene. Trimming took off 6 bases at V and 3 bases at J, with 16 bases between the two ends. This CDR3 contains 15 residues. CDR3 residues: CASSGPGGPTDTQYF. CDR3 DNA: TGTGCCAGCAGCGGACCGGGGGGCCCGACAGATACGCAGTATTTT.

The chain couples TRBV6-1 to TRBJ2-7; 12 bases agree with TRBD2. Trimming at V came to 3 bases and at J to 6 bases, leaving 6 bases not matched to a gene. The CDR3 is 15 amino acids. Germline loops: CDR1 MNHNS, CDR2 SASEGT. CDR3 protein: CASSDLAGGRSEQYF. CDR3 sequence (DNA): TGTGCCAGCAGTGACCTAGCGGGAGGGCGTAGCGAGCAGTACTTC.

This clone was observed a few times. The chain links TRBV27 to TRBJ2-7, with D possibly being TRBD2 (5 bases). The CDR3 has 13 amino acids. Germline loops: CDR1 MNHEY, CDR2 SMNVEV (reference sequence). Trimming left V 5 bases short and J 2 bases short, with 10 bases between. CDR3 nucleotides: TGTGCCAGCAGTACAGCGGTTGCCTACGAGCAGTACTTC. The encoded protein is CASSTAVAYEQYF.